In its sample, the clone carrying this T cell receptor (beta chain) was seen many times. The antigen is not known. Construction of the TCR beta libraries employed iRepertoire HTBI primers in conjunction with Arm-PCR of CDR3 regions. TCRdb passed the multiplex PCR reads through MiXCR, listing each CDR3 protein once. The table shows about 420,000 distinct CDR3 sequences, with about a sixth occurring only once. These data originate in a study of regulatory T cells in long-lasting Graves disease. Study-level points and caveats: Patients with persistent disease showed a bias toward TRBV28, TRBJ1-2 and TRBJ2-5.

Time point of the sample: newly diagnosed GD, antithyroid drugs for less than 3 months. PBMC-derived RNA was used for the TCR library. The length of the CDR3 is 15 residues. Trimming cost V 3 bases and J 4 bases, with 15 bases left between them. CDR1 SGHAT and CDR2 FQNNGV come from the germline V gene. This sample also appeared in a second study, on T cells in Graves' hyperthyroidism and ophthalmopathy.

The sample here was peripheral blood mononuclear cells (PBMCs), taken at new diagnosis, from a patient treated with antithyroid drugs. The rearrangement uses TRBV11-2 and TRBJ1-2; D uncertain. The TCR sequence derives from a woman aged 18-29 years with Graves disease. CDR3 protein: CASSLQGRTTYGYTF. DNA of the CDR3: TGTGCCAGCAGCTTGCAAGGACGGACGACCTATGGCTACACCTTC.